These 15 T cell receptor beta chains were sequenced from one sample in a study of radiation and T cells in renal cell carcinoma. Documented time point: baseline pretreatment blood. Treatment given: 15 Gy SBRT to primary tumor, nephrectomy 4 weeks later. TCRdb's table, derived via immunoSEQ multiplex PCR, lists solely in-frame clones and lacks some. Here the sample spans about 150,000 clones, about 85% being singletons. The sample was blood, taken from a patient whose treatment included radiotherapy and nephrectomy. All receptors come from a woman in her 70s with renal cell carcinoma.

The V gene is TRBV28, the J gene TRBJ2-2; 12 positions agree with TRBD2. This CDR3 has 17 residues. Germline V gene data show CDR1 as MDHEN and CDR2 as SYDVKM. The trim removed 6 bases at V and 4 bases at J, leaving 9 bases unmatched. The CDR3 region is CASSRTLAGGITGELFF. The CDR3 DNA is TGTGCCAGCAGCCGAACCCTAGCGGGGGGGATCACCGGGGAGCTGTTTTTT.

The genes are TRBV11-2 and TRBJ2-7; D is possibly TRBD1 (5 bases). CDR3 length: 16 residues. Germline V gene lookup returns CDR1 SGHAT and CDR2 FQNNGV. V lost 4 bases and J lost 3, with 19 bases in between. The CDR3 spells CASSSIGQGSGYEQYF. CDR3 sequence (DNA): TGTGCCAGCAGCTCCATTGGGCAGGGCTCTGGCTACGAGCAGTACTTC.

This chain uses TRBV15 with TRBJ2-1; 10 nucleotides match TRBD2. Germline CDR1 LNHNV, CDR2 YYDKDF (reference sequence). The trim removed 5 bases at V and 5 bases at J, leaving 6 bases unmatched. CDR3 length equals 15 residues. The CDR3 is CATSGLAGAHNEQFF. Here the CDR3 DNA reads TGTGCCACCAGCGGGCTAGCGGGGGCCCACAATGAGCAGTTCTTC.

The genes are TRBV9 and TRBJ2-1; no firm D call. V lost 0 bases, J lost 2 bases, and 9 bases lay in between. The CDR3 consists of 15 residues. CDR1 SGDLS and CDR2 YYNGEE come from the germline V gene. Here the CDR3 DNA reads TGTGCCAGCAGCGTAGGGGCAGCCACCTACAATGAGCAGTTCTTC. It encodes CASSVGAATYNEQFF.

As to this clone: A junction end diverges from the germline sequence, so it may reflect a read error. This sequence joins TRBV2 and TRBJ1-1; D is unresolved. Germline values: CDR1 SNHLY, CDR2 FYNNEI. The CDR3 spans 14 residues. The CDR3 protein is CASREDLTGTEAFF. CDR3 coding DNA: TGTGCCAGCAGAGAAGACCTAACGGGAACTGAAGCTTTCTTT.

Concerning this clone: One junction end disagrees with the germline gene, perhaps due to a read error. The chain joins TRBV19 to TRBJ1-1; no firm D call. CDR3 length: 12 amino acids. The germline V gene has CDR1 LNHDA and CDR2 SQIVND (reference sequence). The CDR3 sequence: CASSIRDGETFF. Here the CDR3 DNA reads TGTGCCAGTAGTATAAGAGACGGTGAAACTTTCTTT.

J is TRBJ1-1 and V is TRBV28; no clear D. There are 16 residues in the CDR3. The germline V gene has CDR1 MDHEN and CDR2 SYDVKM. Deletions cut 3 bases from V and 1 base from J, with 15 bases between. CDR3 DNA: TGTGCCAGCAGTTTCCCCCTCTCTGGACGGAACACTGAAGCTTTCTTT. Amino acids: CASSFPLSGRNTEAFF.

CDR3 protein: CASSSRGTHNTGELFF. The CDR3 DNA follows: TGCGCCAGCAGCTCGCGCGGGACACATAACACCGGGGAGCTGTTTTTT. The rearrangement links TRBV5-1 to TRBJ2-2; either TRBD1 or TRBD2 may fit D (6 bases each). CDR1 is SGHRS and CDR2 is YFSETQ in the germline V gene. V lost 3 bases and J lost 2, with 14 bases in between. The CDR3 consists of 16 residues.

The V and J genes are TRBV7-2 and TRBJ2-7, with 8 bases aligning to TRBD2. J gave up 0 bases and V 1 base, and 2 bases lay outside the gene matches. In germline, CDR1 is SGHTA, CDR2 FQGNSA. The CDR3 consists of 15 residues. Written as DNA, the CDR3 is TGTGCCAGCAGCTTAGGGGCGGGGGGCTCCTACGAGCAGTACTTC. It encodes CASSLGAGGSYEQYF.

The V call is TRBV9, the J call TRBJ2-3; 7 bases are shared with TRBD2. V dropped 3 bases and J dropped 4; count of bases not matched to a gene: 8. Germline loops: CDR1 SGDLS, CDR2 YYNGEE. The CDR3 totals 15 residues. CDR3 DNA: TGTGCCAGCAGCGAGAGGGGAGGGATCCCAGATACGCAGTATTTT. Its protein product is CASSERGGIPDTQYF.

The CDR3 is CASSISLATGELFF. The CDR3 bases are TGTGCCAGTAGTATAAGTCTAGCCACCGGGGAGCTGTTTTTT. V is TRBV19 and J is TRBJ2-2; tentative D call: TRBD2 (5 bases). The length of the CDR3 is 14 residues. Between the trimmed V and J ends, which lost 2 bases and 4 bases, there was a span of 8 bases. Germline V gives CDR1 LNHDA, CDR2 SQIVND (reference sequence). The full variable domain, in which reference TRBV19 and TRBJ2-2 provide the parts outside the CDR3, is DGGITQSPKYLFRKEGQNVTLSCEQNLNHDAMYWYRQDPGQGLRLIYYSQIVNDFQKGDIAEGYSVSREKKESFPLTVTSAQKNPTAFYLCASSISLATGELFFGEGSRLTVL.

This clone was picked up one time. This rearrangement joins TRBV4-3 to TRBJ1-2; D gene uncertain. The V gene lost 0 bases and the J gene lost 5 bases, with 13 bases spanning the gap. From germline, CDR1 is LGHNA and CDR2 YSLEER. CDR3 size: 15 residues. The CDR3 spells CASSQDLSVKYGYTF. As DNA, the CDR3 is TGCGCCAGCAGCCAAGATTTATCAGTCAAATATGGCTACACCTTC.

The rearrangement uses TRBV2 and TRBJ2-7; D unclear. The CDR3 has 12 residues. The V end was cut by 1 base, the J end by 1 base, with 2 bases between. Germline V lookup: CDR1 SNHLY, CDR2 FYNNEI. The CDR3 bases are TGTGCCAGCAGTGAAGGATCCTACGAGCAGTACTTC. Encoded protein: CASSEGSYEQYF.

CDR3 DNA sequence: TGTGCCAGCAGCTGGGACAGTGGGCGGAATTCACCCCTCCACTTT. It is translated as CASSWDSGRNSPLHF. This sequence joins TRBV7-2 and TRBJ1-6; 7 positions match TRBD1. In germline, CDR1 is SGHTA, CDR2 FQGNSA. After removal of 4 bases from V and 7 bases from J, the junction contained 7 bases not matched to a gene. The length of the CDR3 is 15 residues. The variable domain in full, with the rest retrieved from reference TRBV7-2 and TRBJ1-6, is GAGVSQSPSNKVTEKGKDVELRCDPISGHTALYWYRQSLGQGLEFLIYFQGNSAPDKSGLPSDRFSAERTGGSVSTLTIQRTQQEDSAVYLCASSWDSGRNSPLHFGNGTRLTVT.

This clone was seen a few times. The gene calls are TRBV19 and TRBJ1-6; D possibly corresponds to TRBD1 (5 bases). V was pared by 3 bases and J by 8 bases, with 14 bases between. CDR1 is LNHDA, CDR2 SQIVND, per germline (reference sequence). The CDR3 sequence is 15 residues long. The CDR3 here is CASSIARGTDSPLHF. CDR3 sequence (DNA): TGTGCCAGTAGTATCGCGAGGGGCACGGATTCACCCCTCCACTTT. The entire variable domain, with the rest obtained from reference TRBV19 and TRBJ1-6, is as follows: DGGITQSPKYLFRKEGQNVTLSCEQNLNHDAMYWYRQDPGQGLRLIYYSQIVNDFQKGDIAEGYSVSREKKESFPLTVTSAQKNPTAFYLCASSIARGTDSPLHFGNGTRLTVT.